The present TCR beta chain was sequenced within a study of vaccination and CD4 T cells after COVID-19. The Oncomine TCR Beta short-read assay was what sequenced the DNA obtained from cultured CD4+ T cells. TCRdb itself ran the PCR reads through MiXCR, one entry per CDR3 protein. The sample yields tens of thousands of distinct CDR3 sequences, about a third seen once. A word on this clonotype: Antigen: not known.

Time point given: late sampling 161 to 241 days after vaccination in three convalescent patients. Treatment here: approximately 9-day PBMC culture with coronavirus spike peptide pools or control peptides (ViraFEST assay). This CDR3 is built from 15 residues. CDR1 SGHVS and CDR2 FQNEAQ come from the germline V gene. The J segment lost 6 bases and the V segment lost 1 base, leaving 6 bases of the junction unmatched. The rearrangement links TRBV7-8 to TRBJ1-5; TRBD1 matches 7 bases. The receptor was isolated from a human donor who had recovered from COVID-19. The source was CD4+ T cells from blood, cultured in vitro, collected about 7 months after SARS-CoV-2 vaccination. CDR3 protein: CASSLEQGSFQPQHF. The CDR3 nucleotides are TGTGCCAGCAGCTTAGAACAGGGGTCGTTTCAGCCCCAGCATTTT.